The next 28 T cell receptor beta chains were all read from a single sample in a study of shared clonotypes between healthy human individuals. Naive CD8 cells comprised CD45RO-negative, CCR7-positively selected cells, excluding terminally differentiated effector memory CD45RA+ cells. Sequenced by immunoSEQ multiplex PCR; TCRdb stores in-frame clones only, minus some. The sample includes around 600,000 clones, 95% to 98% of them seen just once. The sequencing input was naive CD8+ T cells sorted from blood. The receptors were gathered from a young man in good health.

The chain joins TRBV27 to TRBJ1-2, with TRBD1 identical over 8 bases. Germline V gene sequence: CDR1 MNHEY, CDR2 SMNVEV (reference sequence). The junction had 10 bases not matched to a gene; V was cut back by 6 bases and J by 4 bases. The length of the CDR3 is 15 residues. The CDR3 coding sequence is TGTGCCAGCAGCATCTCCAGGGGGCTCGGCTATGGCTACACCTTC. It translates to CASSISRGLGYGYTF.

The genes are TRBV21-1 and TRBJ2-7; the table's TRBD1 call for D was not verified on the DNA. TRBV21-1 is given as a pseudogene. CDR3 length: 17 residues. Here the CDR3 reads CASSTRDRGRLSGLQYF. CDR3 DNA: TGTGCCAGCAGCACCCGGGACAGGGGGCGCCTAAGTGGGTTGCAGTACTTC.

The chain combines TRBV29-1 with TRBJ2-5, with 10 bases matching TRBD2. This CDR3 comprises 16 residues. After removal of 3 bases from V and 5 bases from J, the junction contained 12 bases not matched to a gene. CDR1 is SQVTM, CDR2 ANQGSEA, per germline. CDR3 sequence: CSVESEASGSPETQYF. CDR3 DNA sequence: TGCAGCGTTGAGTCAGAGGCTAGCGGGAGTCCGGAGACCCAGTACTTC.

This chain uses TRBV9 with TRBJ2-1; 7 nucleotides agree with TRBD2. The CDR3 totals 15 residues. Losses at the gene ends were 0 bases for V and 3 bases for J; bases not matched to a gene: 3. The germline V gene has CDR1 SGDLS and CDR2 YYNGEE. Written as DNA, the CDR3 is TGTGCCAGCAGCGTAGGCGGGAGTATCTACAATGAGCAGTTCTTC. Translated: CASSVGGSIYNEQFF.

The chain couples TRBV6-4 to TRBJ2-5, with 8 bases that match TRBD1. Trimming removed 8 bases from V and 2 bases from J; junction bases left unmatched: 16. Germline CDR1 MRHNA, CDR2 SNTAGT. The length of the CDR3 is 17 residues. CDR3 protein: CASPEVRTGSGQETQYF. The CDR3 DNA is TGTGCCAGCCCTGAGGTAAGGACAGGGTCGGGGCAAGAGACCCAGTACTTC.

The gene calls are TRBV6-6 and TRBJ1-3; no reliable D call. The CDR3 totals 15 residues. The germline gives CDR1 MNHNY, CDR2 SVGAGI (reference sequence). V was shortened by 0 bases and J by 0 bases, with 6 bases between the two germline ends. CDR3 DNA: TGTGCCAGCAGTTACTCGAGGGACTCTGGAAACACCATATATTTT. Translated, it gives CASSYSRDSGNTIYF.

J is TRBJ2-1 and V is TRBV5-4; TRBD1 or TRBD2 may be the D gene (5 bases each). There are 12 residues in the CDR3. The V end lost 4 bases, the J end lost 5 bases, and 7 bases lay between the germline ends. Germline lookup yields CDR1 SGHNT and CDR2 YYREEE (reference sequence). The CDR3 nucleotides read TGTGCCAGCAGCCGGGACCACAATGAGCAGTTCTTC. Encoded protein: CASSRDHNEQFF.

The rearrangement joins TRBV7-9 to TRBJ2-3; D unclear. CDR1 is SEHNR and CDR2 is FQNEAQ in the germline V gene (reference sequence). The CDR3 consists of 13 residues. Trimming stripped 3 bases from V and 4 bases from J, with 8 bases between. CDR3 region: CASSFPSADTQYF. The DNA for the CDR3 is TGTGCCAGCAGCTTCCCGAGCGCAGATACGCAGTATTTT.

The chain employs TRBV5-6 and TRBJ2-1; D gene ambiguous. V was clipped by 0 bases and J by 1 base, with 5 bases between them. This CDR3 comprises 14 residues. Looked up from germline, CDR1 is SGHDT and CDR2 is YYEEEE. Here the CDR3 reads CASSLGRSYNEQFF. The CDR3 DNA follows: TGTGCCAGCAGCTTGGGAAGATCCTACAATGAGCAGTTCTTC.

This clone was seen once. The rearrangement uses TRBV7-6 and TRBJ2-4; TRBD1 matches 9 bases. The CDR3 covers 14 residues. The ends lost 5 bases at V and 7 bases at J; junction bases unmatched: 6. The germline CDR1 and CDR2 sequences are SGHVS and FNYEAQ. CDR3 nucleotide sequence: TGTGCCAGCAGCCTCGGACAGGGGAAGAACATTCAGTACTTC. Encoded protein: CASSLGQGKNIQYF.

This chain joins TRBV14 and TRBJ2-1; no definite D call. The CDR3 spans 12 residues. V gave up 6 bases and J gave up 4 bases, with 7 bases separating them. Germline-derived CDR1 and CDR2 are SGHDN and FVKESK. DNA for the CDR3: TGTGCCAGCAGTGAGGCTTACAATGAGCAGTTCTTC. Protein: CASSEAYNEQFF.

Notes on this clone: Its ends do not fully match the called genes, so a read error is possible. The rearrangement links TRBV7-7 to TRBJ2-5, with D tentatively TRBD1 (6 bases). The CDR3 is 16 amino acids. Germline-derived CDR1 and CDR2 are SSHAT and FNYEAQ (reference sequence). The CDR3 bases are TGTGCTAGCAGCTTACGAGCAATGGACAGTACGGGGACCCAGTACTTC. Protein sequence: CASSLRAMDSTGTQYF.

This chain uses TRBV7-2 with TRBJ1-1, with D perhaps TRBD1 (5 bases). Germline values: CDR1 SGHTA, CDR2 FQGNSA. Trimming pared 5 bases from V and 6 bases from J, leaving 16 bases between. This CDR3 comprises 14 residues. The CDR3 bases are TGTGCCAGCAGCCCGCGCCAGGGTTTCGCTGAAGCTTTCTTT. It specifies CASSPRQGFAEAFF.

The count of this clone is one. This rearrangement joins TRBV30 to TRBJ1-1; the D is unclear. CDR1 and CDR2 from the germline V gene are GTSNPN and SVGIG (reference sequence). Trimming removed 4 bases from V and 0 bases from J, with 9 bases in between. CDR3 length equals 13 residues. The chain's CDR3 is CAWTVGMNTEAFF. The CDR3 bases are TGTGCCTGGACCGTAGGGATGAACACTGAAGCTTTCTTT.

This rearrangement joins TRBV6-5 to TRBJ2-2, with D possibly TRBD1 on 5 matching bases. The V gene's germline CDR1 is MNHEY and CDR2 SVGAGI. The V end lost 2 bases, the J end lost 4 bases, and 11 bases lay between the germline ends. The CDR3 is 15 amino acids. The CDR3 DNA sequence: TGTGCCAGCAGTTACCAGCAGGGTCTCACCGGGGAGCTGTTTTTT. Its protein is CASSYQQGLTGELFF.

This clone showed up just once. This chain connects TRBV5-1 to TRBJ2-7; 10 bases align to TRBD1. Germline V gene data show CDR1 as SGHRS and CDR2 as YFSETQ. This CDR3 comprises 17 residues. V lost 4 bases, J lost 6 bases, and 16 bases stayed unmatched. The CDR3 loop reads CASSHIIVGTGESEQYF. The CDR3 coding sequence is TGCGCCAGCAGCCACATAATTGTAGGGACAGGGGAATCCGAGCAGTACTTC.

The chain is built from TRBV11-2 and TRBJ2-7, with D tentatively TRBD2 (6 bases). Trimming removed 1 base at V and 6 bases at J, with 22 bases between. This CDR3 has 17 residues. Germline assignment: CDR1 SGHAT and CDR2 FQNNGV. The CDR3 loop reads CASSLVLGLMGGGEQYF. In nucleotides, the CDR3 is TGTGCCAGCAGCTTAGTCTTGGGGTTAATGGGGGGTGGCGAGCAGTACTTC.

Only one count was recorded for this clone. The genes are TRBV11-2 and TRBJ2-7; no definite D call. V was clipped by 5 bases and J by 4 bases, with 15 bases between them. CDR3 length: 14 residues. Germline V gene lookup returns CDR1 SGHAT and CDR2 FQNNGV. The CDR3 protein is CASSPPPGSYEQYF. In nucleotides, the CDR3 is TGTGCCAGCAGCCCTCCCCCGGGCAGTTACGAGCAGTACTTC.

The V call is TRBV29-1, the J call TRBJ2-1, with D possibly being TRBD1 or TRBD2 (6 bases each). CDR1 is SQVTM, CDR2 ANQGSEA, per germline. The CDR3 totals 17 residues. The CDR3 reads CRRDIGGGWRSYNEQFF. CDR3 DNA sequence: TGCCGACGGGATATCGGAGGGGGTTGGCGGTCCTACAATGAGCAGTTCTTC.

This rearrangement joins TRBV5-1 to TRBJ1-4; the match to TRBD1 covers 12 bases. V was clipped by 4 bases and J by 7 bases; unmatched bases: 2. The CDR3 consists of 14 residues. CDR1 SGHRS and CDR2 YFSETQ come from the germline V gene. CDR3: CASSMGQGAEKLFF. Written as DNA, the CDR3 is TGCGCCAGCAGCATGGGACAGGGGGCTGAAAAACTGTTTTTT.

The genes are TRBV29-1 and TRBJ1-2; no definite D call. V shed 7 bases and J shed 4 bases, with 16 bases lying between them. Germline-derived CDR1 and CDR2 are SQVTM and ANQGSEA. The length of the CDR3 is 13 residues. The CDR3 loop is CSGDDDLGYGYTF. The DNA for the CDR3 is TGCAGCGGTGACGACGATTTGGGCTATGGCTACACCTTC.

The chain carries TRBV6-6 and TRBJ2-7, with D unclear. This CDR3 contains 11 residues. V was trimmed by 8 bases and J by 4 bases, leaving 9 bases between them. Germline V gene data show CDR1 as MNHNY and CDR2 as SVGAGI (reference sequence). The CDR3 region has the DNA TGTGCCAGCGGGGATTTTTACGAGCAGTACTTC. It yields the protein CASGDFYEQYF.

The CDR3 nucleotides are TGTGCCAGCAGCCACAGGGGCTACAATGAAAAACTGTTTTTT. It is translated as CASSHRGYNEKLFF. The chain has TRBV6-1 and TRBJ1-4, with 7 bases identical to TRBD1. Germline-derived CDR1 and CDR2 are MNHNS and SASEGT. J was trimmed by 5 bases and V by 6 bases; bases with no gene match: 6. The CDR3 spans 14 residues.

The chain has TRBV7-9 and TRBJ2-7; no clear D gene. This CDR3 is built from 16 residues. Germline CDR1 is SEHNR and CDR2 is FQNEAQ (reference sequence). The V end was cut by 5 bases, the J end by 2 bases, with 19 bases between. CDR3 coding DNA: TGTGCCAGCAGCCGACTGAGTGGGTTTCGCGCCTACGAGCAGTACTTC. It codes for CASSRLSGFRAYEQYF. The complete variable domain, with remaining parts taken from reference TRBV7-9 and TRBJ2-7, reads DTGVSQNPRHKITKRGQNVTFRCDPISEHNRLYWYRQTLGQGPEFLTYFQNEAQLEKSRLLSDRFSAERPKGSFSTLEIQRTEQGDSAMYLCASSRLSGFRAYEQYFGPGTRLTVT.

This clone was seen once. The V and J genes are TRBV13 and TRBJ2-2; D unclear. This CDR3 comprises 11 residues. Per the germline V gene, CDR1 is PRHDT and CDR2 is FYEKMQ (reference sequence). The V gene lost 4 bases and the J gene lost 6 bases, with 3 bases spanning the gap. The CDR3 DNA sequence: TGTGCCAGCAGCTCCTCCGGGGAGCTGTTTTTT. Its protein product is CASSSSGELFF.

The chain is built from TRBV4-3 and TRBJ2-3, with no clear D. Trimming stripped 0 bases from V and 2 bases from J, with 18 bases between. This CDR3 region has 18 residues. Per germline, CDR1 LGHNA and CDR2 YSLEER. CDR3 residues: CASSQDEHSGPHTDTQYF. The CDR3 DNA follows: TGCGCCAGCAGCCAAGATGAGCACTCCGGGCCCCACACAGATACGCAGTATTTT.

This chain uses TRBV4-3 with TRBJ1-2; D may be TRBD1 (6 bases). This CDR3 comprises 15 residues. V was trimmed by 4 bases and J by 7 bases, leaving 19 bases between them. CDR1 and CDR2 from the germline V gene are LGHNA and YSLEER. Here the CDR3 reads CASSRVQGPASGYTF. The DNA for the CDR3 is TGCGCCAGCAGCCGGGTTCAGGGGCCGGCGAGTGGCTACACCTTC.

V usage is TRBV4-1 and J usage is TRBJ2-7, with D possibly TRBD2 on 6 matching bases. The CDR3 is made up of 16 amino acids. CDR1 MGHRA and CDR2 YSYEKL come from the germline V gene. V was pared by 2 bases and J by 6 bases, with 20 bases between. The DNA for the CDR3 is TGCGCCAGCAGCCAACTTCCGGTTGGGACTGCTGGCGAGCAGTACTTC. It translates to CASSQLPVGTAGEQYF.